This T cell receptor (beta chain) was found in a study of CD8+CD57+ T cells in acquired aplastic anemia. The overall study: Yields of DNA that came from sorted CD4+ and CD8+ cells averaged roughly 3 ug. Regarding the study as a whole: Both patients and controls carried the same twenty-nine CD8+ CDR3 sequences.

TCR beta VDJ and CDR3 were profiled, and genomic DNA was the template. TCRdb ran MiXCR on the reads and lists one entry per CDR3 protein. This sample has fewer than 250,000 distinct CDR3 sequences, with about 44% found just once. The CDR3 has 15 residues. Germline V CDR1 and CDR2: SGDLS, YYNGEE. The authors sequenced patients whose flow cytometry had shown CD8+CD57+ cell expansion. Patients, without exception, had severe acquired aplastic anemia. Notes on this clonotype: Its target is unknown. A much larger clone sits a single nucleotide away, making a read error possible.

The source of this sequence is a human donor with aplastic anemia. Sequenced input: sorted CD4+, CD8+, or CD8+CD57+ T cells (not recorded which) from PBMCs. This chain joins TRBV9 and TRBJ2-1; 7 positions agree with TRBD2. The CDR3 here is CASSFGLGDYNEQSF. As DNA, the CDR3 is TGTGCCAGCAGCTTTGGGTTAGGGGACTACAATGAGCAGTCCTTC.